Here is one TCR beta chain with its context. The record originates from a study of blood T cell repertoires in COVID-19. Study summary: The samples span acute and convalescent COVID-19 from the United States, Italy and Spain. Sources were T cells, B-cell-depleted T cells, or PBMCs; the material itself was cDNA or gDNA.

Original analysis: Reference gene primer amplification gave estimated nucleated cell counts. Assay: immunoSEQ multiplex PCR; the TCRdb copy retains only in-frame clones and omits some. V and J calls and clone size come straight from that table; D and trimming were deduced from the DNA. The table records tens of thousands of clones, 90% of them present only once. The CDR3 length is 19 residues. V was clipped by 6 bases and J by 2 bases, with 27 bases between them. The germline CDR1 and CDR2 sequences are LNHDA and SQIVND (reference sequence). The clonotype originates from a man aged 70 or older with acute or convalescent COVID-19. The chain employs TRBV19 and TRBJ2-3, with a weak D call TRBD2 (5 bases). The sequencing input was peripheral blood. CDR3 sequence: CASSVKAALASPSTDTQYF. The CDR3 nucleotides are TGTGCCAGTAGCGTGAAGGCAGCTCTAGCCTCACCATCCACAGATACGCAGTATTTT.